Following are 10 T cell receptor beta chains from one sample sequenced in a study of T cell changes during pregnancy in multiple sclerosis. Using immunoSEQ multiplex PCR, the repertoire was profiled, and TCRdb retains in-frame clones only, with some absent. The table lists 99,000 or so clones, roughly 92% of them singletons. The sample was peripheral blood, taken after pregnancy. These receptors were obtained from a female donor with multiple sclerosis, enrolled in a pregnancy study.

DNA for the CDR3: TGTGCCAGCAGCTTAAGAGGGTTCCACGAGCAGTACTTC. Its protein is CASSLRGFHEQYF. The chain has TRBV5-4 and TRBJ2-7; D is perhaps TRBD2 (5 bases). The CDR3 is 13 residues long. Germline CDR1 and CDR2: SGHNT and YYREEE (reference sequence). With 2 bases removed from V and 5 bases from J, the gap between germline ends came to 11 bases.

This clone appeared a single time. The gene calls are TRBV5-1 and TRBJ2-2; no definite D call. Between the trimmed V and J ends, which lost 6 bases and 3 bases, there was a span of 6 bases. Germline values: CDR1 SGHRS, CDR2 YFSETQ. The CDR3 is 12 residues long. This CDR3 is CASNKDTGELFF. The CDR3 bases are TGCGCCAGCAACAAAGACACCGGGGAGCTGTTTTTT.

The chain uses TRBV6-6 and TRBJ1-2, with D unclear. V was cut by 5 bases and J by 4 bases, with 11 bases left in between. CDR1 and CDR2 (germline): MNHNY, SVGAGI (reference sequence). The CDR3 is 13 residues long. This CDR3 is CASSVSETYGYTF. CDR3 sequence (DNA): TGTGCCAGCAGTGTCAGTGAAACCTATGGCTACACCTTC.

The chain links TRBV11-1 to TRBJ2-7; TRBD1 matches at 11 bases. From germline, CDR1 is SGHAT and CDR2 FQDESV (reference sequence). Trimming removed 5 bases from V and 4 bases from J; junction bases left unmatched: 7. CDR3 size: 15 residues. CDR3 DNA: TGTGCCAGCAGCCTAACCGGGACAGGGGGATACGAGCAGTACTTC. It is translated as CASSLTGTGGYEQYF.

V gene TRBV7-2 combines with J gene TRBJ2-1; 12 nucleotides agree with TRBD2. J lost 1 base, V lost 1 base, and 2 bases had no gene match. In germline, CDR1 is SGHTA, CDR2 FQGNSA. CDR3 length: 17 residues. In nucleotides, the CDR3 is TGTGCCAGCAGCTTAGAGGGACTAGCGGGTTCCTACAATGAGCAGTTCTTC. It specifies CASSLEGLAGSYNEQFF.

The chain joins TRBV6-1 to TRBJ1-1, with 8 nucleotides matching TRBD1. The J segment lost 0 bases and the V segment lost 3 bases, leaving 3 bases of the junction unmatched. The length of the CDR3 is 15 residues. Germline V gives CDR1 MNHNS, CDR2 SASEGT. The DNA for the CDR3 is TGTGCCAGCAGTGAGCCGGACAGGGTGAACACTGAAGCTTTCTTT. This encodes CASSEPDRVNTEAFF.

The rearrangement joins TRBV5-1 to TRBJ2-7; TRBD1 matches 9 bases. CDR3 length: 19 residues. In germline, CDR1 is SGHRS, CDR2 YFSETQ. V shed 0 bases and J 2 bases; nucleotides not matched to a gene: 15. CDR3 protein: CASSLALGTGSWGPYEQYF. For the CDR3, the DNA is TGCGCCAGCAGCTTGGCATTGGGGACAGGGTCGTGGGGACCCTACGAGCAGTACTTC.

V and J are TRBV2 and TRBJ2-7; D is perhaps TRBD1 (5 bases). Germline loops: CDR1 SNHLY, CDR2 FYNNEI. The germline V and J ends were trimmed by 7 bases and 6 bases, with 19 bases remaining between them. The CDR3 has 14 amino acids. CDR3 protein: CASIPLTARGEQYF. Written as DNA, the CDR3 is TGTGCCAGCATCCCTCTGACAGCCCGTGGCGAGCAGTACTTC.

The chain is built from TRBV7-8 and TRBJ2-3; 8 nucleotides agree with TRBD1. CDR1 SGHVS and CDR2 FQNEAQ come from the germline V gene. V gave up 1 base and J gave up 3 bases; unmatched junction bases: 0. This CDR3 contains 14 residues. DNA of the CDR3: TGTGCCAGCAGCTTAGGACAGGGGACAGATACGCAGTATTTT. Translation gives CASSLGQGTDTQYF. The full variable domain, its missing parts supplied by reference TRBV7-8 and TRBJ2-3, is GAGVSQSPRYKVAKRGQDVALRCDPISGHVSLFWYQQALGQGPEFLTYFQNEAQLDKSGLPSDRFFAERPEGSVSTLKIQRTQQEDSAVYLCASSLGQGTDTQYFGPGTRLTVL.

Comment on this clone: One end of the junction fails to match germline, which may point to a read error. The chain uses TRBV5-4 and TRBJ2-1; D is undetermined. Germline V lookup: CDR1 SGHNT, CDR2 YYREEE (reference sequence). The CDR3 sequence is 12 residues long. The CDR3 region is CASSLDYDEQFF. The CDR3 DNA reads TGTGCCAGCAGCTTGGACTACGATGAGCAGTTCTTC.